This TCR beta chain comes out of a study of T cell changes during pregnancy in multiple sclerosis. Here immunoSEQ multiplex PCR was the method, and the copy in TCRdb shows in-frame clones only, minus some. This sample has more than 80,000 clones, with around 90% found just once. Trimming cost V 2 bases and J 1 base, with 5 bases left between them. Germline V CDR1 and CDR2: MNHEY, SVGAGI. The CDR3 spans 13 residues. A note on this clone: Other DNA sequences in this sample translate to the same CDR3.

This TCR derives from a female donor with multiple sclerosis, enrolled in a pregnancy study. The chain recombines TRBV6-5 with TRBJ1-1; D call uncertain. The starting material was peripheral blood, obtained before pregnancy. Here the CDR3 reads CASSYGQNTEAFF. Here the CDR3 DNA reads TGTGCCAGCAGTTACGGCCAGAACACTGAAGCTTTCTTT.